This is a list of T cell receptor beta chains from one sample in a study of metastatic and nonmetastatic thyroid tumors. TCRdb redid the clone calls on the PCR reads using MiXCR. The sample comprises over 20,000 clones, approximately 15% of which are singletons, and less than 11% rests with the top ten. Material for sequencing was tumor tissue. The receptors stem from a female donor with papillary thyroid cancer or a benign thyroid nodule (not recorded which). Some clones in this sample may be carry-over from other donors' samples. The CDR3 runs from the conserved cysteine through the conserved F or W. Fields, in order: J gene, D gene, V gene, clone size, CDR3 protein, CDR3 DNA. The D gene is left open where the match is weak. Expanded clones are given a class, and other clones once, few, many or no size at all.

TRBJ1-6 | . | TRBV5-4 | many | CASSLQGTMGALHF | TGTGCCAGCAGCTTGCAGGGGACAATGGGAGCCCTCCACTTT
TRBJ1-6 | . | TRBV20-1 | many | CSAIGDSYNSPLHF | TGCAGTGCTATCGGGGATTCCTATAATTCACCCCTCCACTTT
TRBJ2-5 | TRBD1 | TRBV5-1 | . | CASSGTGGGQETQYF | TGCGCCAGCTCTGGGACAGGGGGTGGTCAAGAGACCCAGTACTTC
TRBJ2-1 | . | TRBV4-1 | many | CASSRVGRTNEQFF | TGCGCCAGCAGCCGCGTGGGGCGGACCAATGAGCAGTTCTTC
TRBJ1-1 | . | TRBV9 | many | CASSSGSTEAFF | TGTGCCAGCAGCTCAGGTAGCACTGAAGCTTTCTTT
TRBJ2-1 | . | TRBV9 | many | CASSSSGPSLDEQFF | TGTGCCAGCAGCTCTTCCGGGCCCTCTCTCGATGAGCAGTTCTTC
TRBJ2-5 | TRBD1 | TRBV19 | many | CASSGRTGAVETQYF | TGTGCCAGTAGTGGGAGAACAGGGGCTGTCGAGACCCAGTACTTC
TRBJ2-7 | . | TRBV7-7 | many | CASSLEPTGYEQYF | TGTGCTAGCAGCTTAGAGCCGACCGGCTACGAGCAGTACTTC
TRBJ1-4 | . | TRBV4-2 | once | CASSQGGRESEKLFF | TGTGCCAGCAGCCAAGGGGGCAGGGAGTCTGAAAAACTGTTTTTT
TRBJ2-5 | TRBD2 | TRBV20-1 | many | CSGQGSGRAEETQYF | TGCAGCGGCCAGGGGAGCGGGAGGGCCGAAGAGACCCAGTACTTC
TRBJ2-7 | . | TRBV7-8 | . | CASSPRDFDEQYF | TGTGCCAGCAGCCCCAGGGACTTCGACGAGCAGTACTTC
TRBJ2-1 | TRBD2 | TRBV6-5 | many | CASSYWSGGPYNEQFF | TGTGCCAGCAGTTACTGGTCGGGGGGACCCTACAATGAGCAGTTCTTC
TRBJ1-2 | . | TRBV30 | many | CAWSPMQGAVHGYTF | TGTGCCTGGAGTCCCATGCAGGGAGCGGTCCATGGCTACACCTTC
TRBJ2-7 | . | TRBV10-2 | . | CASIPQVGPFHEQYF | TGCGCGAGCATTCCCCAGGTGGGGCCATTCCACGAGCAGTACTTC
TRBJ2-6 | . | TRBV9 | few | CASSDPGVTGANVLTF | TGTGCCAGCAGCGACCCGGGGGTTACTGGGGCCAACGTCCTGACTTTC
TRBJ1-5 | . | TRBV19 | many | CASSTLAWTYNQPQHF | TGTGCCAGTAGTACTTTGGCTTGGACTTACAATCAGCCCCAGCATTTT
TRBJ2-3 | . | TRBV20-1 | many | CSATGEPTSTDTQYF | TGCAGTGCTACGGGTGAGCCTACGAGCACAGATACGCAGTATTTT
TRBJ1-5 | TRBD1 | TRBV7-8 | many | CASSPRTGMVPQHF | TGTGCCAGCAGCCCTAGGACAGGGATGGTGCCCCAGCATTTT
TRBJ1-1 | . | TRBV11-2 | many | CASSRTANTEAFF | TGTGCCAGCAGCCGAACGGCGAACACTGAAGCTTTCTTT
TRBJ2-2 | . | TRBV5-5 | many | CASRGTPDTGELFF | TGTGCCAGCAGGGGGACCCCCGACACCGGGGAGCTGTTTTTT
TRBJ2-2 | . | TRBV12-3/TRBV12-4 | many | CALPQPNTGELFF | TGTGCCTTGCCCCAGCCGAACACCGGGGAGCTGTTTTTT
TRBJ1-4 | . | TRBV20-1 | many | CSASWFSTNEKLFF | TGCAGTGCTAGTTGGTTTTCAACTAATGAAAAACTGTTTTTT
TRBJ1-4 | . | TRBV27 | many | CASSLTGVTNEKLFF | TGTGCCAGCAGTTTAACGGGGGTAACTAATGAAAAACTGTTTTTT
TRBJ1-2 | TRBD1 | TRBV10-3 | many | CAIRAGTGSTYGYTF | TGTGCCATCAGAGCCGGGACAGGGAGTACCTATGGCTACACCTTC
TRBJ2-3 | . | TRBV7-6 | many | CASSLATGTDTQYF | TGTGCCAGCAGCTTAGCTACGGGCACAGATACGCAGTATTTT
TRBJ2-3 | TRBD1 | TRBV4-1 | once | CASSQGQGEDTQYF | TGCGCCAGCAGCCAGGGACAGGGGGAGGATACGCAGTATTTT
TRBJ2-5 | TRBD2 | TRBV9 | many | CASSVGELAGGPRETQYF | TGTGCCAGCAGCGTAGGGGAACTAGCGGGAGGGCCGAGGGAGACCCAGTACTTC
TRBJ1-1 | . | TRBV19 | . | CAIDMGMNTEAFF | TGTGCCATCGACATGGGCATGAACACTGAAGCTTTCTTT
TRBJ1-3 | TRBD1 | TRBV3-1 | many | CASSADRAAGNTIYF | TGTGCCAGCAGCGCAGACAGGGCCGCCGGAAACACCATATATTTT
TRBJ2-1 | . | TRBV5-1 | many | CASSLELSGYNEQFF | TGCGCCAGCAGCTTGGAGTTGAGCGGTTACAATGAGCAGTTCTTC
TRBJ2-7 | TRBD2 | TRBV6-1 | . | CASSRSGRAYEQYF | TGTGCCAGCAGCCGATCAGGGAGGGCCTACGAGCAGTACTTC
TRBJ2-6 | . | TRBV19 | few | CASSISGPWANVLTF | TGTGCCAGTAGTATTAGTGGGCCGTGGGCCAACGTCCTGACTTTC
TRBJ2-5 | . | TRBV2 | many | CASSVEREETQYF | TGTGCCAGCAGTGTTGAGCGGGAAGAGACCCAGTACTTC
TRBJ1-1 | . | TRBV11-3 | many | CASSPNQGAEAFF | TGTGCCAGCAGCCCGAACCAGGGTGCTGAAGCTTTCTTT
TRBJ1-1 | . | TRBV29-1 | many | CSVGGTSLEAFF | TGCAGCGTTGGGGGGACAAGCCTTGAAGCTTTCTTT
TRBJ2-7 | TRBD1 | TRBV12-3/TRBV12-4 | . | CASSWTGQRNF | TGTGCCAGCAGTTGGACAGGGCAAAGGAACTTC
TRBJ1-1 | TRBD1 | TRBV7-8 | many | CASSPDRRQQKAFF | TGTGCCAGCAGCCCGGACAGGAGACAACAAAAAGCTTTCTTT
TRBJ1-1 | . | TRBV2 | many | CASREGVSPSTEAFF | TGTGCCAGCAGGGAGGGGGTCAGTCCATCCACTGAAGCTTTCTTT
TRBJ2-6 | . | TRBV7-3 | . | CASSLTGVISWANVLTF | TGTGCCAGCAGCTTAACAGGGGTCATCTCTTGGGCCAACGTCCTGACTTTC
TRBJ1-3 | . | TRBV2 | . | CASSDQGNTIYF | TGTGCCAGCAGTGATCAGGGAAACACCATATATTTT
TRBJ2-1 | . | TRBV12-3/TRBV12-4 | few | CASSSLYNEQFF | TGTGCCAGCAGTTCCTTATACAATGAGCAGTTCTTC
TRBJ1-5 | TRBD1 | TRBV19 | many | CASRPGQTSNQPQHF | TGTGCCAGTAGGCCGGGACAGACTAGCAATCAGCCCCAGCATTTT
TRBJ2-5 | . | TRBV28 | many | CASSLYSGSETQYF | TGTGCCAGCAGTTTATATTCAGGGTCGGAGACCCAGTACTTC
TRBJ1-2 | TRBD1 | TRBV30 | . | CAWSLWTGGGYTF | TGTGCCTGGAGTTTATGGACAGGGGGTGGCTACACCTTC
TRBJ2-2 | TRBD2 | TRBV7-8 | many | CASSLWTSGTGELFF | TGTGCCAGCAGCTTGTGGACTAGCGGTACCGGGGAGCTGTTTTTT
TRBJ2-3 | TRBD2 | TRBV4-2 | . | CASSHLSGGPADTQYF | TGTGCCAGCAGCCACTTATCGGGAGGGCCGGCAGATACTCAGTATTTT
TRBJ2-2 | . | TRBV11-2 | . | CASSSSLGARSGELFF | TGTGCCAGCAGCTCCTCCCTAGGGGCCAGAAGCGGGGAGCTGTTTTTT
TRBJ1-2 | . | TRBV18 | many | CASSPEGGYGYTF | TGTGCCAGCTCACCAGAGGGAGGCTATGGCTACACCTTC
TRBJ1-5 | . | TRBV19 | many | CASSKWNQPQHF | TGTGCCAGTAGTAAGTGGAATCAGCCCCAGCATTTT
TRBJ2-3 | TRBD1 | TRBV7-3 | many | CASSLEGAVTQYF | TGTGCCAGCAGCTTAGAGGGGGCGGTTACGCAGTATTTT
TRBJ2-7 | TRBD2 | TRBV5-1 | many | CASSQGLQSSYEQYF | TGCGCCAGCAGCCAGGGACTACAGAGCTCCTACGAGCAGTACTTC
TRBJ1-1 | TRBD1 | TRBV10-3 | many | CAIRKGTGKTEAFF | TGTGCCATCAGAAAGGGGACAGGGAAAACTGAAGCTTTCTTT
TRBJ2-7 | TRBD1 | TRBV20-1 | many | CSAREVTGLEEQYF | TGCAGTGCTAGAGAAGTGACAGGGCTTGAGGAGCAGTACTTC
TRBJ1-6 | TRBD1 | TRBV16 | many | CASSLRGTGNSPLHF | TGTGCCAGCAGCCTACGCGGGACAGGGAATTCACCCCTCCACTTT
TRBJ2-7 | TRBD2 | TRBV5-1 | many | CASSLGWRAGAEQYF | TGCGCCAGCAGCTTGGGTTGGAGAGCGGGAGCCGAGCAGTACTTC
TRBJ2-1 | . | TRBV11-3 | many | CASSLGGEGYNEQFF | TGTGCCAGCAGCTTAGGAGGGGAAGGGTACAATGAGCAGTTCTTC
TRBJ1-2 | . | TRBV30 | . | CAWTGLKYGYTF | TGCGCCTGGACGGGCCTCAAGTATGGTTACACCTTC
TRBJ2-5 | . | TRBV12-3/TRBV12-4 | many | CASSLGLVPQETQYF | TGTGCCAGCAGTTTAGGGCTAGTGCCCCAAGAGACCCAGTACTTC